This TCR beta chain was sequenced in a study of cytomegalovirus exposure and HLA in healthy donors. At the level of the study: The use of the same platform for the 110 or so validation repertoires and the roughly 700 first-cohort repertoires was reported by a later analysis.

Study-wide points: Under in vitro conditions, three CMV-associated chains were confirmed as specific for CMV antigens. That first-cohort TCR clusters tended to co-occur in the 95 to 150 validation repertoires was found in a later analysis.

The CDR3 extends over 17 amino acids. With 7 bases removed from V and 0 bases from J, the gap between germline ends came to 21 bases. Looked up from germline, CDR1 is SNHLY and CDR2 is FYNNEI. Assay: immunoSEQ multiplex PCR; the TCRdb copy retains only in-frame clones and omits some. In the table there are over 100,000 clones, 85% to 90% of which are singletons. The donors were in the roughly 130-subject validation cohort, distinct from the approximately 700-subject first cohort. With respect to this clone: Antigen unknown.

Sequenced sample: PBMCs. The chain couples TRBV2 to TRBJ1-1; a weak D match, TRBD1 (5 bases). The sequence was obtained from a woman in her late teens or twenties in good health and CMV-seropositive. CDR3 region: CASNLIGGRGMNTEAFF. The CDR3 nucleotides are TGTGCCAGCAACCTTATCGGGGGGAGGGGCATGAACACTGAAGCTTTCTTT.